Listed below are T cell receptor beta chains from one sample, sequenced in a study of blood T cell repertoires in COVID-19. The table came from immunoSEQ multiplex PCR; TCRdb's copy has only in-frame clones and leaves some out. In the table there are about 130,000 clones, 80% to 90% of which are singletons. Sequenced material: peripheral blood. The receptor source for this set is a man aged 60 to 69 with COVID-19, enrolled during active disease. CDR3s include the opening cysteine and the closing phenylalanine or tryptophan. Fields, in order: CDR3 protein, CDR3 DNA, clone size, D gene, V gene, J gene. D genes are given only for firm matches. Some rows mark clone size as missing; the rest say once, few, many or name a class of expanded clone.

CASDRRTGSGGYTF	TGTGCCAGCGACCGAAGGACAGGCTCGGGTGGCTACACCTTC	-	TRBD1	TRBV5-8	TRBJ1-2
CASSSLRANEQFF	TGTGCCAGCAGCTCCCTCCGCGCCAATGAGCAGTTCTTC	-	-	TRBV11-2	TRBJ2-1
CASSYQTGTEAFF	TGCGCCAGCAGCTACCAGACAGGGACTGAAGCTTTCTTT	-	TRBD1	TRBV5-1	TRBJ1-1
CASSFGRGDGYTF	TGCGCCAGCAGCTTTGGCAGGGGGGATGGCTACACCTTC	-	TRBD1	TRBV5-1	TRBJ1-2
CASSRDSTNEKLFF	TGCGCCAGCAGCCGTGACAGCACCAATGAAAAACTGTTTTTT	-	-	TRBV5-1	TRBJ1-4
CASSDIPTNQPQHF	TGTGCCAGCAGCGACATTCCAACGAATCAGCCCCAGCATTTT	-	-	TRBV9	TRBJ1-5
CASSLQGAYEQYF	TGCGCCAGCAGCTTGCAGGGGGCATACGAGCAGTACTTC	-	TRBD1	TRBV5-1	TRBJ2-7
CASTTPTQDGYTF	TGTGCCAGCACCACTCCTACACAGGATGGCTACACCTTC	-	-	TRBV28	TRBJ1-2
CASSQPTGGDGYTF	TGTGCCAGCAGCCAACCAACAGGGGGCGACGGCTACACCTTC	few	TRBD1	TRBV4-2	TRBJ1-2
CAWSRETGARETQYF	TGTGCCTGGAGTAGGGAGACAGGGGCGCGGGAGACCCAGTACTTC	-	TRBD1	TRBV30	TRBJ2-5
CASSVDPRSYNEQFF	TGTGCCAGCAGCGTAGATCCCAGGTCCTACAATGAGCAGTTCTTC	-	-	TRBV9	TRBJ2-1
CASRSDRETYGYTF	TGTGCCAGTAGATCAGACAGGGAAACCTATGGCTACACCTTC	-	TRBD1	TRBV19	TRBJ1-2
CASSQTGQSYGYTF	TGCGCCAGCAGCCAGACAGGACAGAGCTATGGCTACACCTTC	-	-	TRBV4-3	TRBJ1-2
CASSQSKNTEAFF	TGTGCCAGCTCACAATCTAAGAACACTGAAGCTTTCTTT	-	-	TRBV18	TRBJ1-1
CASSKDAGARTEAFF	TGTGCCAGCTCAAAGGACGCAGGGGCTCGAACTGAAGCTTTCTTT	-	-	TRBV18	TRBJ1-1
CASSSTPTSGGPDRKNIQYF	TGTGCCAGCAGCTCCACCCCGACTAGCGGGGGGCCCGACCGCAAAAACATTCAGTACTTC	-	TRBD2	TRBV6-6	TRBJ2-4
CAWTYTDTQYF	TGTGCCTGGACCTACACAGATACGCAGTATTTT	-	-	TRBV30	TRBJ2-3
CASSLPAVDEQFF	TGTGCCAGCAGCTTGCCCGCAGTTGATGAGCAGTTCTTC	-	-	TRBV5-4	TRBJ2-1
CASSLVGLAGGVETQYF	TGTGCCAGCAGCTTAGTGGGTCTAGCGGGGGGTGTGGAGACCCAGTACTTC	-	TRBD2	TRBV11-2	TRBJ2-5
CASSSGTLPVTEAFF	TGTGCCAGCAGTTCGGGTACACTGCCGGTCACTGAAGCTTTCTTT	once	-	TRBV6-5	TRBJ1-1
CASSESITGLELFF	TGCGCCAGCAGTGAGTCGATTACGGGATTGGAGCTGTTTTTT	-	-	TRBV10-2	TRBJ2-2
CATSSRTSGKYNEQFF	TGTGCCACCAGTTCGAGGACTAGCGGAAAGTACAATGAGCAGTTCTTC	-	TRBD2	TRBV24-1	TRBJ2-1
CASSIMAGGQPQHF	TGTGCCAGTAGTATTATGGCAGGGGGTCAGCCCCAGCATTTT	few	TRBD1	TRBV19	TRBJ1-5
CASSSRDRESSVYGYTF	TGTGCCAGCAGTTCAAGGGACAGGGAAAGTAGTGTCTATGGCTACACCTTC	-	TRBD1	TRBV27	TRBJ1-2
CASSESGGGAPTDTQYF	TGTGCCAGCAGTGAATCCGGCGGGGGGGCCCCCACAGATACGCAGTATTTT	-	TRBD2	TRBV2	TRBJ2-3
CASSFVLKDTQYF	TGTGCCAGCAGTTTTGTGTTAAAAGATACGCAGTATTTT	-	-	TRBV12-3/TRBV12-4	TRBJ2-3
CASSKERSYEQYF	TGTGCCAGCAGTAAAGAGCGGAGCTACGAGCAGTACTTC	-	-	TRBV2	TRBJ2-7
CAWRSRGQQGGYTF	TGTGCCTGGAGGAGTCGGGGCCAACAGGGTGGCTACACCTTC	-	-	TRBV30	TRBJ1-2
CASSQDNSADRSYNEQFF	TGTGCCAGCAGCCAAGATAATTCTGCGGACAGATCATACAATGAGCAGTTCTTC	-	-	TRBV14	TRBJ2-1
CASGDRGLTGEQYF	TGTGCCAGCGGGGACAGGGGCTTAACGGGGGAGCAGTACTTC	-	TRBD1	TRBV6-5	TRBJ2-7
CASNQNSPLHF	TGTGCCAGCAACCAGAATTCACCCCTCCACTTT	-	-	TRBV6-5	TRBJ1-6
CASSVVPWRGQSSSYEQYF	TGTGCCAGCAGCGTAGTTCCTTGGCGGGGACAGTCGAGCTCCTACGAGCAGTACTTC	-	-	TRBV9	TRBJ2-7
CASSLREGYTF	TGTGCCAGCAGCCTCAGGGAAGGCTACACCTTC	-	-	TRBV2	TRBJ1-2
CASSWGRGSYNEQFF	TGTGCCAGCAGCTGGGGCAGGGGCTCCTACAATGAGCAGTTCTTC	-	-	TRBV7-3	TRBJ2-1
CASSLTLSNTEAFF	TGCGCCAGCAGCTTGACATTGTCGAACACTGAAGCTTTCTTT	-	-	TRBV5-1	TRBJ1-1